The present T cell receptor (beta chain) was sequenced within a study of blood T cell repertoires in COVID-19. As for the study in general: The samples span acute and convalescent COVID-19 from the United States, Italy and Spain. The analysed material was cDNA or gDNA that came from T cells, B-cell-depleted T cells, or PBMCs.

This clone was seen only once. Source study methods: Estimates of nucleated cell counts were drawn from the amplification of reference gene primers. Clones were sequenced by immunoSEQ multiplex PCR, and TCRdb holds only the in-frame ones, with some missing. V and J calls and clone size are those listed in that table; D and trimming were worked out from the DNA. This sample has over 250,000 clones, with over 75% found just once. Trimming shortened V by 3 bases and J by 5 bases, and 13 bases separated the two germline ends. The CDR3 runs to 13 residues. Germline values: CDR1 DFQATT, CDR2 SNEGSKA (reference sequence).

Sequenced material: peripheral blood. The sequence derives from a human donor in a cohort sampled during active COVID-19. The V gene is TRBV20-1, the J gene TRBJ1-2; D is undetermined. The CDR3 region has the DNA TGCAGTGCTAGTCCGGGGAGGGCTTATGGCTACACCTTC. It encodes CSASPGRAYGYTF.